This T cell receptor (beta chain) was identified in a study of blood T cell repertoires in COVID-19. Cohort placement rested on clinical history that participants reported themselves. Per the authors' pipeline: Using reference gene primer amplification, nucleated cell counts were estimated. Profiling relied on immunoSEQ multiplex PCR, and the TCRdb table lists in-frame clones only, not all of them. V and J calls and clone size follow that table, whereas D and trimming were derived from the DNA. Of approximately 220,000 clones listed, over 80% were seen once; the top ten hold approximately 2.4%. CDR1 is SGHRS, CDR2 YFSETQ, per germline. V dropped 0 bases and J dropped 6 bases, with 13 bases sitting between them. The CDR3 runs 15 residues.

The sample comprised PBMCs or T cells enriched from blood (not recorded which). This TCR was sampled from a young woman with acute COVID-19. The chain carries TRBV5-1 and TRBJ2-4; D is possibly TRBD1 (5 bases). Here the CDR3 DNA reads TGCGCCAGCAGCTTGGTAGGCAGGGCTGGAAACATTCAGTACTTC. Its protein is CASSLVGRAGNIQYF.